This T cell receptor beta chain was recovered during a study of technical replicates of blood from a few donors. Assay used: immunoSEQ multiplex PCR; TCRdb lists only in-frame clones, some missing. The table has about 88,000 clones, 94% seen once. This CDR3 spans 14 amino acids. Germline V gives CDR1 SGHNT, CDR2 YYREEE (reference sequence). V shed 2 bases and J shed 4 bases, with 12 bases lying between them. The sequence derives from a human donor in good health. Sequenced: T cells isolated from PBMCs. The chain is built from TRBV5-4 and TRBJ1-1; D remains unclear. In DNA, the CDR3 is TGTGCCAGCAGCTTCCGCCGAGCAGGCACTGAAGCTTTCTTT. Translated, it gives CASSFRRAGTEAFF.